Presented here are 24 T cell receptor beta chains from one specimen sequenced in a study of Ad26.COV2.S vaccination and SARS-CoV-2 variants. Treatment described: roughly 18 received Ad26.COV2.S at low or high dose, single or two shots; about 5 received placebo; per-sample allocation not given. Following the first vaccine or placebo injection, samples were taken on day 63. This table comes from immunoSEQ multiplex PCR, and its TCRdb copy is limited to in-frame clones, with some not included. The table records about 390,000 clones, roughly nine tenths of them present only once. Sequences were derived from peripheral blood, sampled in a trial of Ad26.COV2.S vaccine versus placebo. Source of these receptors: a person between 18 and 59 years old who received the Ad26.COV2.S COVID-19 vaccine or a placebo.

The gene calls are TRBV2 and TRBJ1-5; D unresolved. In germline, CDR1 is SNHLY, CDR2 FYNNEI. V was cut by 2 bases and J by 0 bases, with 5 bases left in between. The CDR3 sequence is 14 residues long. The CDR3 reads CASSESASNQPQHF. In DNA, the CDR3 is TGTGCCAGCAGTGAATCAGCTAGCAATCAGCCCCAGCATTTT.

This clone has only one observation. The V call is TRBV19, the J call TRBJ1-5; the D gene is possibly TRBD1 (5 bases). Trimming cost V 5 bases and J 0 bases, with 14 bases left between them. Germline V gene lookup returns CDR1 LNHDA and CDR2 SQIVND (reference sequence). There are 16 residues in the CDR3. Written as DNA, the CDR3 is TGTGCCAGTAGTCCCCCGACAGACCATAGCAATCAGCCCCAGCATTTT. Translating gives CASSPPTDHSNQPQHF.

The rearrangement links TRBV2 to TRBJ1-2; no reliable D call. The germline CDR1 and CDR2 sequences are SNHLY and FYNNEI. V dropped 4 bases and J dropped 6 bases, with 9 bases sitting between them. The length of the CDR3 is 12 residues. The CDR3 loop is CASSGEENGYTF. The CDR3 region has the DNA TGTGCCAGCAGTGGAGAGGAGAATGGCTACACCTTC.

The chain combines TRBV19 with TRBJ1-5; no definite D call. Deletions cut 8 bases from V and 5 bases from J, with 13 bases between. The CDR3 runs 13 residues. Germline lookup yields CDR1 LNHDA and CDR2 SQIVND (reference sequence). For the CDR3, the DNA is TGTGCCAGTGGTGCCGGATTATATCAGCCCCAGCATTTT. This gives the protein CASGAGLYQPQHF.

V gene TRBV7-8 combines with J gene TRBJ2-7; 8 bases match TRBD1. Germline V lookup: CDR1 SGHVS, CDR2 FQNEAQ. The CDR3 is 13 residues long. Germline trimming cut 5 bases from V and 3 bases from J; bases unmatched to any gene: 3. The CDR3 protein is CASSPTGDYEQYF. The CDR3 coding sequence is TGTGCCAGCAGCCCGACAGGGGACTACGAGCAGTACTTC.

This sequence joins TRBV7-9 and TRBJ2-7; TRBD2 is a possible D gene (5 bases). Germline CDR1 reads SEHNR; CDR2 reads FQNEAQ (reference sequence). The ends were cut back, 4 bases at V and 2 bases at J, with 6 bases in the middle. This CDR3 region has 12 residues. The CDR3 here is CASSSGTYEQYF. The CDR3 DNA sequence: TGTGCCAGCAGCTCCGGGACCTACGAGCAGTACTTC.

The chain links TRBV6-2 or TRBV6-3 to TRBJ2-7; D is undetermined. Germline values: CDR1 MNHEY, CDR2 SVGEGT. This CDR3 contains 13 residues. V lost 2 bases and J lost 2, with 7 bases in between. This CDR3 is CASSYEETYEQYF. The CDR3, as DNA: TGTGCCAGCAGTTACGAGGAAACCTACGAGCAGTACTTC.

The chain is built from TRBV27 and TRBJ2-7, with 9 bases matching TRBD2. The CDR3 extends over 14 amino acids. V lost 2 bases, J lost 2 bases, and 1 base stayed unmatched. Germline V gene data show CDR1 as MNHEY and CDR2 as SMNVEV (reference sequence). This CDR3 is CASSLAGGTYEQYF. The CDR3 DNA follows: TGTGCCAGCAGTTTAGCGGGGGGGACCTACGAGCAGTACTTC.

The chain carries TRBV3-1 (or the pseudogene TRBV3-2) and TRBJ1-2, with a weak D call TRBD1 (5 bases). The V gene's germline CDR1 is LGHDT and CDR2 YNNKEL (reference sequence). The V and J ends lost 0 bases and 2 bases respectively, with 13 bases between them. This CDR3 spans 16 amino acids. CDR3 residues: CASSQDLGVGNYGYTF. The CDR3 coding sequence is TGTGCCAGCAGCCAAGATTTGGGGGTAGGGAACTATGGCTACACCTTC.

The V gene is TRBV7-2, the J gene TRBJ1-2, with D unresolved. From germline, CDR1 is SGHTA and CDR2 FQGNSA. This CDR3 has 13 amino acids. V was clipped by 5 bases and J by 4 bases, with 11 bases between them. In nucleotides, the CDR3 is TGTGCCAGCAGCCAAGGGAGACTCTATGGCTACACCTTC. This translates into CASSQGRLYGYTF.

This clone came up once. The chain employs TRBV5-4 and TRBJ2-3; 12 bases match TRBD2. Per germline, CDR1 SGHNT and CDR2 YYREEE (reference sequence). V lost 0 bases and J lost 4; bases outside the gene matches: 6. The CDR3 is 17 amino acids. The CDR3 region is CASSLGPSGGAADTQYF. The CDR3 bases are TGTGCCAGCAGCTTGGGGCCTAGCGGGGGGGCTGCAGATACGCAGTATTTT.

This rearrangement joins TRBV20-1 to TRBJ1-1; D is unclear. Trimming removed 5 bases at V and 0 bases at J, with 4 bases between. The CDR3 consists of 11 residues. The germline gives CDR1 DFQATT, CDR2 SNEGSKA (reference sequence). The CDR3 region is CSAFLNTEAFF. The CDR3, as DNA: TGCAGTGCTTTCCTGAACACTGAAGCTTTCTTT.

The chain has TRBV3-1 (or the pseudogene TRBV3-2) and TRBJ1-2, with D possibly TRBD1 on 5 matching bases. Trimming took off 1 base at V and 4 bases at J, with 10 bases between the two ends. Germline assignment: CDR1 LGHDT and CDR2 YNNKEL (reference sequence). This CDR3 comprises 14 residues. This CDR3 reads CASSQGRGGYGYTF. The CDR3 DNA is TGTGCCAGCAGCCAAGGGCGGGGCGGCTATGGCTACACCTTC.

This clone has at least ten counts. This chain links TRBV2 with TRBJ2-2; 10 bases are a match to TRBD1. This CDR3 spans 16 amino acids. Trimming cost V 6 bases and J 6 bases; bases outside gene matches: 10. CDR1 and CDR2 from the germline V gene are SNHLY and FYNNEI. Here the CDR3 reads CASRNDRGPSSGELFF. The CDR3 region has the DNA TGTGCCAGCAGGAACGACAGGGGGCCTTCTTCCGGGGAGCTGTTTTTT.

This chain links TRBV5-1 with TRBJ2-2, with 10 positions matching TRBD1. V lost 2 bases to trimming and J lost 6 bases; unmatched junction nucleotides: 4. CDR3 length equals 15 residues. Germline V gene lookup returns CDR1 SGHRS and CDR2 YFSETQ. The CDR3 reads CASSFRDRGAGELFF. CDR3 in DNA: TGCGCCAGCAGCTTCCGGGACAGGGGAGCCGGGGAGCTGTTTTTT.

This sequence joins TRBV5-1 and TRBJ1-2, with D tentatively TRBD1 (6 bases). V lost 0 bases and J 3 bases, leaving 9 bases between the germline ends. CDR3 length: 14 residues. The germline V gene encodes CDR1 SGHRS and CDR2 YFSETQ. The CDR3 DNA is TGCGCCAGCAGCTTGGACAGGGATGACTATGGCTACACCTTC. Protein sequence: CASSLDRDDYGYTF.

The CDR3 loop reads CASRTPRRSYEQYF. The CDR3 nucleotides read TGTGCCAGCAGAACCCCCAGGCGATCCTACGAGCAGTACTTC. The V and J genes are TRBV2 and TRBJ2-7; D gene uncertain. The V end was cut by 6 bases, the J end by 1 base, with 13 bases between. CDR3 size: 14 residues. From germline, CDR1 is SNHLY and CDR2 FYNNEI. Variable domain in full (rest from reference TRBV2 and TRBJ2-7): EPEVTQTPSHQVTQMGQEVILRCVPISNHLYFYWYRQILGQKVEFLVSFYNNEISEKSEIFDDQFSVERPDGSNFTLKIRSTKLEDSAMYFCASRTPRRSYEQYFGPGTRLTVT.

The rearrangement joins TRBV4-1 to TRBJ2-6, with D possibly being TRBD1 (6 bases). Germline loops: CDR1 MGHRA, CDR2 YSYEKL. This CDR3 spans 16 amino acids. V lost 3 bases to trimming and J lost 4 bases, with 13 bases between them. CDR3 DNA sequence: TGCGCCAGCAGCCAGGGGGCGTCTTCCGGGGCCAACGTCCTGACTTTC. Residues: CASSQGASSGANVLTF.

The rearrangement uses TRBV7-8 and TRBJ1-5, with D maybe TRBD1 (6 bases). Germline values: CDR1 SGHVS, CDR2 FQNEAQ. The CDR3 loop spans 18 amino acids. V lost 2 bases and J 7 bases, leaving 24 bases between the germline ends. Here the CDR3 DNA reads TGTGCCAGCAGCTTATTCAGTCGCTCGGGGGACACCAGGCAGCCCCAGCATTTT. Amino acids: CASSLFSRSGDTRQPQHF. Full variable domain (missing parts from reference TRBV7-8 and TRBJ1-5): GAGVSQSPRYKVAKRGQDVALRCDPISGHVSLFWYQQALGQGPEFLTYFQNEAQLDKSGLPSDRFFAERPEGSVSTLKIQRTQQEDSAVYLCASSLFSRSGDTRQPQHFGDGTRLSIL.

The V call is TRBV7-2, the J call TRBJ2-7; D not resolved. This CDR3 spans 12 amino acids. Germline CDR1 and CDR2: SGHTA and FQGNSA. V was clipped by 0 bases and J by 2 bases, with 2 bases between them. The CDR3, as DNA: TGTGCCAGCAGCTTAGCGCCCTACGAGCAGTACTTC. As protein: CASSLAPYEQYF.

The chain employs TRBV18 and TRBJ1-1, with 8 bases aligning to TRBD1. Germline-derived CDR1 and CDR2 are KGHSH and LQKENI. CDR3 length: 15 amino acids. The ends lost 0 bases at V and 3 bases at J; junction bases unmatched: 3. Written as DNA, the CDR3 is TGTGCCAGCTCACCACCGAGGACAGGGTACACTGAAGCTTTCTTT. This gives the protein CASSPPRTGYTEAFF.

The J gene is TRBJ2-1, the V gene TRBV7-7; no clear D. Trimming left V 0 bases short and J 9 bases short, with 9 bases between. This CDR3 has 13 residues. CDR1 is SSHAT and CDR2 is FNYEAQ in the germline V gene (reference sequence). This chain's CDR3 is CASSLAGLGEQFF. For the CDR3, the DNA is TGTGCCAGCAGCTTAGCGGGGTTGGGTGAGCAGTTCTTC. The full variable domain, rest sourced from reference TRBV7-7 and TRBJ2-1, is GAGVSQSPRYKVTKRGQDVTLRCDPISSHATLYWYQQALGQGPEFLTYFNYEAQPDKSGLPSDRFSAERPEGSISTLTIQRTEQRDSAMYRCASSLAGLGEQFFGPGTRLTVL.

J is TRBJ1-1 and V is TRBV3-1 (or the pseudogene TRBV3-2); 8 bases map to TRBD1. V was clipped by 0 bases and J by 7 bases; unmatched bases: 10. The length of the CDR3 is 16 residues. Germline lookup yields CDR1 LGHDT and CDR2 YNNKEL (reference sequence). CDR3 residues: CASSQEVSRGQGEAFF. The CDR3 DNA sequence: TGTGCCAGCAGCCAAGAGGTTAGTCGCGGACAGGGTGAAGCTTTCTTT.

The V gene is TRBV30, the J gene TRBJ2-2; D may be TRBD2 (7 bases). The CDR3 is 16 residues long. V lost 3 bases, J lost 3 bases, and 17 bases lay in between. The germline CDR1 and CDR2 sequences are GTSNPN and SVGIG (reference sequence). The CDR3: CAWRMRGGAYTGELFF. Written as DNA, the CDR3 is TGTGCCTGGAGGATGAGGGGGGGGGCCTACACCGGGGAGCTGTTTTTT.